A selection of T cell receptor beta chains follows, all from one sample in a study of beta chain features in type 1 diabetes. Sequenced by immunoSEQ multiplex PCR; TCRdb stores in-frame clones only, minus some. The repertoire consists of about half a million clones, with about 32% occurring once and the leading ten covering around 0.065%. The sequencing sample was made of naive CD4+ T cells from blood. These TCRs come from a young man in good health. CDR3s include the opening cysteine and the closing phenylalanine or tryptophan. The D gene is left open where the match is weak. Not every row has a clone size; where given, it reads once, few, many or a size class.

abundance	v_gene	j_gene	d_gene	CDR3aa	CDR3nt
NA	TRBV7-2	TRBJ1-5	NA	CASSFGSNQPQHF	TGTGCCAGCAGCTTTGGGAGCAATCAGCCCCAGCATTTT
NA	TRBV2	TRBJ2-1	TRBD2	CASRSRLAGDRGINEQFF	TGTGCCAGCAGGAGTAGACTAGCGGGAGACCGAGGTATCAATGAGCAGTTCTTC
few	TRBV7-2	TRBJ2-1	TRBD2	CASSLGVSGDNEQFF	TGTGCCAGCAGCTTAGGAGTTAGCGGGGACAATGAGCAGTTCTTC
few	TRBV5-6	TRBJ2-1	NA	CASRTFGPYNEQFF	TGTGCCAGCAGAACTTTTGGCCCCTACAATGAGCAGTTCTTC
few	TRBV18	TRBJ2-3	NA	CASSPPGPAGIDTQYF	TGTGCCAGCTCACCGCCGGGCCCCGCGGGGATAGATACGCAGTATTTT
few	TRBV4-2	TRBJ1-2	NA	CASSLTGDYGYTF	TGTGCCAGCAGCCTGACAGGAGACTATGGCTACACCTTC
NA	TRBV7-2	TRBJ2-7	NA	CASSLAHEPHVYEQYF	TGTGCCAGCAGCTTAGCGCATGAGCCCCATGTGTACGAGCAGTACTTC
NA	TRBV5-6	TRBJ2-1	TRBD2	CASCGPGLARSEQFF	TGTGCCAGCTGTGGACCGGGACTAGCGAGGAGTGAGCAGTTCTTC
NA	TRBV25-1	TRBJ1-1	NA	CASRHPDSLRQAFF	TGTGCCAGCAGACACCCTGACAGCCTGAGGCAAGCTTTCTTT
few	TRBV30	TRBJ2-4	TRBD1	CAWDRTGVKNIQYF	TGTGCCTGGGACCGAACAGGGGTAAAAAACATTCAGTACTTC
few	TRBV2	TRBJ1-1	NA	CASRVTGMNTEAFF	TGTGCCAGCAGGGTGACAGGTATGAACACTGAAGCTTTCTTT
NA	TRBV30	TRBJ2-7	NA	CASSHGSYEQYF	TGTGCCTCCTCTCATGGCTCCTACGAGCAGTACTTC
NA	TRBV12-5	TRBJ2-5	NA	CASGSSGETQYF	TGTGCTAGTGGTTCCTCGGGCGAGACCCAGTACTTC
NA	TRBV4-3	TRBJ2-7	NA	CASSQDPRYEQYF	TGCGCCAGCAGCCAAGATCCGCGCTACGAGCAGTACTTC
few	TRBV4-3	TRBJ2-7	NA	CASSQDGRSGREQYF	TGCGCCAGCAGCCAAGATGGACGGAGCGGTCGCGAGCAGTACTTC
NA	TRBV5-6	TRBJ2-1	NA	CASSFLTGRDNEQFF	TGTGCCAGCAGCTTCTTGACAGGGAGGGACAATGAGCAGTTCTTC
NA	TRBV4-2	TRBJ2-7	TRBD2	CASSLGLAGGFYEQYF	TGTGCCAGCAGCCTAGGACTAGCGGGAGGTTTCTACGAGCAGTACTTC
NA	TRBV13	TRBJ2-2	NA	CASSLRSSNTGELFF	TGTGCCAGCAGCTTAAGGTCGTCGAACACCGGGGAGCTGTTTTTT
NA	TRBV30	TRBJ1-2	TRBD1	CAWMSKGANYGYTF	TGTGCCTGGATGAGTAAGGGGGCGAACTATGGCTACACCTTC
NA	TRBV7-7	TRBJ2-1	TRBD2	CASSLAGGLTYNEQFF	TGTGCTAGCAGCCTAGCGGGAGGGCTTACATACAATGAGCAGTTCTTC
NA	TRBV9	TRBJ2-5	TRBD1	CASSVSPLGGLQETQYF	TGTGCCAGCAGCGTAAGCCCCCTAGGGGGCCTCCAAGAGACCCAGTACTTC
NA	TRBV5-1	TRBJ2-7	NA	CASSLGTDLYEQYF	TGCGCCAGCAGCCTGGGGACCGATCTATACGAGCAGTACTTC
few	TRBV18	TRBJ2-6	NA	CASSPTGSSGANVLTF	TGTGCCAGCTCACCCACAGGGAGCTCTGGGGCCAACGTCCTGACTTTC
few	TRBV9	TRBJ2-2	NA	CASSVAGNTGELFF	TGTGCCAGCAGCGTAGCGGGGAACACCGGGGAGCTGTTTTTT
NA	TRBV5-4	TRBJ2-7	TRBD1	CASSLAGGSYEQYF	TGTGCCAGCAGCTTGGCAGGGGGCTCCTACGAGCAGTACTTC
NA	TRBV30	TRBJ1-4	NA	CAWSVGGRGDEKLFF	TGTGCCTGGAGTGTCGGGGGTCGTGGGGATGAAAAACTGTTTTTT
NA	TRBV12-5	TRBJ2-5	TRBD2	CASGSGLAGQETQYF	TGTGCTAGTGGTTCCGGACTAGCGGGACAAGAGACCCAGTACTTC
NA	TRBV16	TRBJ1-2	NA	CASSRENYGYTF	TGTGCCAGCAGTCGGGAGAACTATGGCTACACCTTC
few	TRBV25-1	TRBJ2-7	TRBD1	CASSEPGTGDYEQYF	TGTGCCAGCAGCGAACCAGGGACAGGGGACTACGAGCAGTACTTC